A selection of T cell receptor beta chains follows, all from one sample in a study of beta chain features in type 1 diabetes. Using immunoSEQ multiplex PCR, the repertoire was profiled, and TCRdb retains in-frame clones only, with some absent. The repertoire holds around 300,000 clones, with more than 9.5% as singletons. The sequenced material came from naive CD4+ T cells from blood. The source of these receptors is a woman aged 25 to 39 in good health. CDR3s leave out the opening cysteine and the closing phenylalanine or tryptophan. A D gene is named only where the DNA matches it firmly.

V	D	J	CDR3
TRBV30	-	TRBJ1-3	ATAGNSGNTIY
TRBV7-2	TRBD2	TRBJ2-3	ASSGGLAGGTDTQY
TRBV7-2	TRBD2	TRBJ2-7	ASSRRLAEYEQY
TRBV5-1	-	TRBJ2-3	ASSLADPGYDTQY
TRBV7-3	TRBD2	TRBJ2-3	ASSLKRDPDTQY
TRBV18	TRBD1	TRBJ1-1	ASSLRRGQGMNTEAF
TRBV29-1	-	TRBJ1-4	SVGTKTNEKLF
TRBV5-1	-	TRBJ2-5	ASSFGGGGETQY
TRBV7-9	TRBD2	TRBJ2-1	ASSSSERPAGVDEQF
TRBV7-2	TRBD2	TRBJ2-1	ASSSTSVSDEQF
TRBV18	-	TRBJ2-2	ASSPTEVGAGELF
TRBV30	TRBD2	TRBJ2-3	AWSAGLAGGTDTQY
TRBV7-8	TRBD2	TRBJ2-1	ASSFGLDVGEQF
TRBV5-1	-	TRBJ2-2	ASSQSNTGELF
TRBV18	TRBD2	TRBJ2-1	ASTGLAGEGEQF
TRBV6-5	-	TRBJ2-1	ASSSLSGGSYNEQF
TRBV11-2	-	TRBJ2-3	ASSLVRGLTTDTQY
TRBV11-1	TRBD1	TRBJ1-1	ASSLHRGLGEAF
TRBV7-3	TRBD1	TRBJ1-1	ASCSGQGTGEAF
TRBV9	-	TRBJ2-1	ASSVMAANNEQF
TRBV29-1	TRBD2	TRBJ2-3	SAAGTSGSTDTQY
TRBV7-2	-	TRBJ1-2	ASSLESGRFNYGYT
TRBV18	TRBD1	TRBJ2-1	ASSQTDRGQSRNEQF
TRBV28	TRBD1	TRBJ2-7	ASSPDRVSEQY
TRBV29-1	-	TRBJ1-1	SYTGYGTEAF
TRBV5-6	-	TRBJ2-7	ASSLGPKSTDRPYEQY
TRBV6-4	-	TRBJ2-1	ASSQDGSYNEQF
TRBV30	-	TRBJ1-5	AWSVRGQPQH
TRBV28	TRBD1	TRBJ2-5	ASSLWWGQSQETQY
TRBV28	-	TRBJ2-1	ASSSSQLMAYNEQF
TRBV4-1	TRBD1	TRBJ2-5	ASSQVNRGRQETQY
TRBV5-4	-	TRBJ2-2	ASSQGNTGELF
TRBV10-2	-	TRBJ2-7	ASILAEQVGEQY
TRBV7-2	TRBD1	TRBJ2-7	ASSPRDRHSYEQY
TRBV27	TRBD1	TRBJ2-7	ASSLWAGGPYEQY
TRBV2	-	TRBJ2-5	ASSMPTNQETQY
TRBV28	-	TRBJ2-7	ASSQPQGREGEQY
TRBV7-2	TRBD1	TRBJ1-1	ASSLGQQNTEAF
TRBV28	TRBD2	TRBJ2-5	ASRAGTSGGGQETQY
TRBV7-3	TRBD2	TRBJ2-1	ASSYSSGTSYNEQF
TRBV29-1	-	TRBJ2-7	SVEVPGHGVYEQY
TRBV5-1	TRBD2	TRBJ2-1	ASSLGLAGNEQF
TRBV28	-	TRBJ2-1	ASSSRPGKQF
TRBV30	-	TRBJ2-7	AWSFRREDSYEQY